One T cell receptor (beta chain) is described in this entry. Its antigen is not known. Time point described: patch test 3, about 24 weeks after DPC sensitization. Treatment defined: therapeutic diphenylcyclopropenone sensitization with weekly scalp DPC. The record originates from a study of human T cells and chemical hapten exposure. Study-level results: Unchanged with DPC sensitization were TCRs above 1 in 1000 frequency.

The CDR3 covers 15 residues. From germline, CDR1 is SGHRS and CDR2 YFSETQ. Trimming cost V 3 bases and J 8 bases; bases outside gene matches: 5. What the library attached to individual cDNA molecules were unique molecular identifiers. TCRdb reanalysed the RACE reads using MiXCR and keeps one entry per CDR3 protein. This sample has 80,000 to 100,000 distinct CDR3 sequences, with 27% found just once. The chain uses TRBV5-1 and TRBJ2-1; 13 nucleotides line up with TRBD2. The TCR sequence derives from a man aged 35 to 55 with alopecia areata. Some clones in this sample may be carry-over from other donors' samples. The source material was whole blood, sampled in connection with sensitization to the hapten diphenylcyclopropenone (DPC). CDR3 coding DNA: TGCGCCAGCAGCTCCGGACTAGCGGGAGTCGATGAGCAGTTCTTC. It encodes CASSSGLAGVDEQFF. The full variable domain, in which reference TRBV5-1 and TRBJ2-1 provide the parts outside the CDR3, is KAGVTQTPRYLIKTRGQQVTLSCSPISGHRSVSWYQQTPGQGLQFLFEYFSETQRNKGNFPGRFSGRQFSNSRSEMNVSTLELGDSALYLCASSSGLAGVDEQFFGPGTRLTVL.